The 9 T cell receptor beta chains below come from one sample, sequenced in a study of blood T cell repertoires in COVID-19. The protocol was immunoSEQ multiplex PCR, while the TCRdb copy is restricted to in-frame clones and leaves out a portion. Of 470,000 or so clones listed, 87% are singletons. Sequencing was done on a sample of PBMCs or T cells enriched from blood (not recorded which). All receptors come from a woman between 18 and 29 years old with acute COVID-19.

The CDR3 protein is CSVRGQGSGQPQHF. In DNA form, the CDR3 reads TGCAGCGTGAGAGGACAGGGATCGGGTCAGCCCCAGCATTTT. The V and J genes are TRBV29-1 and TRBJ1-5; 8 positions match TRBD1. The CDR3 sequence is 14 residues long. V was pared by 6 bases and J by 6 bases, with 10 bases of the junction left unmatched. Per the germline V gene, CDR1 is SQVTM and CDR2 is ANQGSEA. Based on the CDR3 plus reference TRBV29-1 and TRBJ1-5, the full variable domain is SAVISQKPSRDICQRGTSLTIQCQVDSQVTMMFWYRQQPGQSLTLIATANQGSEATYESGFVIDKFPISRPNLTFSTLTVSNMSPEDSSIYLCSVRGQGSGQPQHFGDGTRLSIL.

V gene TRBV2 combines with J gene TRBJ2-7, with 13 positions matching TRBD2. Trimming cost V 6 bases and J 5 bases; bases outside gene matches: 10. Looked up from germline, CDR1 is SNHLY and CDR2 is FYNNEI. There are 16 residues in the CDR3. The CDR3 protein is CASRPLTGTSGDEQYF. The CDR3 bases are TGTGCCAGCAGACCTCTAACCGGGACTAGCGGGGACGAGCAGTACTTC. The whole variable domain, filled in from reference TRBV2 and TRBJ2-7, reads EPEVTQTPSHQVTQMGQEVILRCVPISNHLYFYWYRQILGQKVEFLVSFYNNEISEKSEIFDDQFSVERPDGSNFTLKIRSTKLEDSAMYFCASRPLTGTSGDEQYFGPGTRLTVT.

Concerning this clone itself: The sample has other DNA sequences that encode this CDR3 too. This chain joins TRBV5-1 and TRBJ2-1; a possible D gene is TRBD2 (6 bases). CDR1 is SGHRS, CDR2 YFSETQ, per germline. This CDR3 is built from 13 residues. Deletions cut 0 bases from V and 6 bases from J, with 7 bases between. The CDR3 bases are TGCGCCAGCAGCTTGGCCGGGGGCAATGAGCAGTTCTTC. Amino acid sequence: CASSLAGGNEQFF.

This clone was picked up a small number of times. The chain employs TRBV5-4 and TRBJ1-3, with unresolved D. The length of the CDR3 is 14 residues. V lost 4 bases, J lost 0 bases, and 8 bases lay in between. Germline CDR1 and CDR2: SGHNT and YYREEE (reference sequence). The DNA of the CDR3 is TGTGCCAGCAGCCTAGCAAGCTCTGGAAACACCATATATTTT. As protein: CASSLASSGNTIYF.

This clone occurred a few times. The chain employs TRBV2 and TRBJ1-1; D gene unclear. V dropped 8 bases and J dropped 6 bases, with 19 bases sitting between them. The CDR3 has 14 residues. The V gene's germline CDR1 is SNHLY and CDR2 FYNNEI. This chain's CDR3 is CASDREGGLAEAFF. The CDR3 DNA reads TGTGCCAGCGATAGGGAGGGAGGGTTGGCTGAAGCTTTCTTT.

The V gene is TRBV25-1, the J gene TRBJ1-2; D might be TRBD1 (5 bases). The CDR3 length is 12 residues. In germline, CDR1 is MGHDK, CDR2 SYGVNS. V dropped 3 bases and J dropped 4 bases, with 6 bases sitting between them. CDR3 DNA: TGTGCCAGCAGTGACAGGGTCTATGGCTACACCTTC. This gives the protein CASSDRVYGYTF.

V gene TRBV10-3 combines with J gene TRBJ2-7; TRBD2 matches at 9 bases. Germline V gives CDR1 ENHRY, CDR2 SYGVKD. After removal of 4 bases from V and 2 bases from J, the junction contained 9 bases not matched to a gene. The CDR3 runs to 16 residues. The CDR3 DNA follows: TGTGCCATCAGTGGGGTTAGCGGGAGATTGACCTACGAGCAGTACTTC. Translated: CAISGVSGRLTYEQYF.

V gene TRBV19 combines with J gene TRBJ2-2; TRBD2 aligns across 11 bases. This CDR3 has 18 residues. J lost 0 bases, V lost 1 base, and 4 bases had no gene match. Per the germline V gene, CDR1 is LNHDA and CDR2 is SQIVND (reference sequence). This CDR3 is CASSIGLAGGSNTGELFF. The CDR3 region has the DNA TGTGCCAGTAGTATAGGGCTAGCGGGAGGATCGAACACCGGGGAGCTGTTTTTT.

The chain joins TRBV2 to TRBJ1-5; D not certain. Germline CDR1 SNHLY, CDR2 FYNNEI. The CDR3 is 16 amino acids. The ends were cut back, 3 bases at V and 6 bases at J, with 18 bases in the middle. The CDR3 spells CASSDLSKLKAQPQHF. DNA of the CDR3: TGTGCCAGCAGTGACTTGAGTAAACTCAAAGCTCAGCCCCAGCATTTT.